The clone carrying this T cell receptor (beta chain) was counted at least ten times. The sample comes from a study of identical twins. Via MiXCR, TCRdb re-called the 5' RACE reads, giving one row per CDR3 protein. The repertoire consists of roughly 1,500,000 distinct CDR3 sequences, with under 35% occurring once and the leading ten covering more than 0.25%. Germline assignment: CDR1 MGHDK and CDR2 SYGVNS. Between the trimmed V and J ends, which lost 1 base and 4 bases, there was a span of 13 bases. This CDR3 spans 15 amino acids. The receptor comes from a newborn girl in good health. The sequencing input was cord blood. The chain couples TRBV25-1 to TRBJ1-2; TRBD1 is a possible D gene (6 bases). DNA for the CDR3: TGTGCCAGCAGTGAATCTCGGGGGCGAGGCTATGGCTACACCTTC. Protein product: CASSESRGRGYGYTF.